This T cell receptor (beta chain) originates from a study of blood T cell repertoires in COVID-19. Across the whole study: Acute and convalescent COVID-19 specimens originated in the United States, Italy and Spain. From T cells, B-cell-depleted T cells, or PBMCs came the material, which was cDNA or gDNA.

The repertoire was sequenced with immunoSEQ multiplex PCR; TCRdb's copy has only in-frame clones and lacks some. The table includes over 250,000 clones, approximately 91% detected once. With 6 bases clipped from V and 7 bases from J, the junction kept 10 bases outside the gene matches. The CDR3 extends over 15 amino acids. Germline V gene sequence: CDR1 SNHLY, CDR2 FYNNEI. The material sequenced was peripheral blood. This sequence joins TRBV2 and TRBJ2-1, with 9 bases lining up with TRBD1. This receptor was obtained from a man in his forties or fifties with acute or convalescent COVID-19. CDR3 loop: CASSRYDRGGNEQFF. The DNA of the CDR3 is TGTGCCAGCAGCCGTTACGACAGGGGGGGGAATGAGCAGTTCTTC.